This T cell receptor (beta chain) was obtained from a study of beta chain features in type 1 diabetes. Expressed TCRB transcripts were sequenced because the entire RNA isolate underwent reverse transcription. Some clones are missing from TCRdb's copy, which holds only in-frame ones; the method was immunoSEQ multiplex PCR. Of some 44,000 clones detected, 50% appear once; the ten largest clones hold around 0.25%. Averaging about 116 mL, one heparinised blood draw came from each individual donor. With regard to this clone: Its antigen remains unidentified.

This CDR3 is built from 14 residues. V was cut by 10 bases and J by 5 bases, with 18 bases left in between. The germline V gene has CDR1 KGHSH and CDR2 LQKENI. Broader study findings: A closer apparent resemblance between naive, central memory and Treg TCRB repertoires was seen in patients than in healthy donors.

The specimen sequenced was stem cell memory CD4+ T cells from blood. This chain links TRBV18 with TRBJ2-1; unclear D gene. The TCR originated in a woman aged 30 to 39 in good health. Here the CDR3 DNA reads TGTGCCACCATTCCCACTCCGACTCACAATGAGCAGTTCTTC. It translates to CATIPTPTHNEQFF.